A selection of T cell receptor beta chains follows, all from one sample in a study of human T cells and chemical hapten exposure. Each CDR3 protein gets one entry after TCRdb re-called the RACE reads with MiXCR. Here the sample spans 95,000 or so distinct CDR3 sequences, more than 9% being singletons. The sample in question was whole blood, obtained in connection with sensitization to the hapten diphenylcyclopropenone (DPC). The receptor set was obtained from a man aged 35 to 55 with alopecia areata. Some clones in this sample may be carry-over from other donors' samples. Both conserved end residues are part of each CDR3. The D gene is left open where the match is weak. The size of a clone is reported for some rows only, either as once, few or many, or as a class for expanded clones.

TRBV7-9	TRBJ2-7	once	.	TGTGCCAGCAGCTTGGGGATCACCTACGAGCAGTACTTC	CASSLGITYEQYF
TRBV2	TRBJ2-4	.	.	TGTGCCAGCACCTGGGAGTGGGGGGCCAAAAACATTCAGTACTTC	CASTWEWGAKNIQYF
TRBV19	TRBJ2-1	.	.	TGTGCCAGTAGTTCGAACGCATACAATGAGCAGTTCTTC	CASSSNAYNEQFF
TRBV11-2	TRBJ2-5	few	TRBD1	TGTGCCAGCAGCTTAGGACAGGGGGTACAAGAGACCCAGTACTTC	CASSLGQGVQETQYF
TRBV28	TRBJ2-5	.	TRBD1	TGTGCCAGCAGTAGACAGGGTTCCGAGACCCAGTACTTC	CASSRQGSETQYF
TRBV7-8	TRBJ1-1	.	TRBD1	TGTGCCAGCAGCTTAGGAGGGGGCAGGAGGAACACTGAAGCTTTCTTT	CASSLGGGRRNTEAFF
TRBV24-1	TRBJ2-3	few	TRBD2	TGTGCCACCAGTGATCGGACTAGCGGGACTACAGATACGCAGTATTTT	CATSDRTSGTTDTQYF
TRBV7-3	TRBJ2-2	many	TRBD1	TGTGCCAGCAGCGCCACAGGGGGTAAAGACACCGGGGAGCTGTTTTTT	CASSATGGKDTGELFF
TRBV20-1	TRBJ2-3	many	.	TGCAGTGCAACTACTCGGGGCACAGATACGCAGTATTTT	CSATTRGTDTQYF
TRBV24-1	TRBJ1-5	.	TRBD1	TGTGCCACCAGTGATTTTAAAGCAGGGACAGGCCCAAATCAGCCCCAGCATTTT	CATSDFKAGTGPNQPQHF
TRBV5-6	TRBJ2-1	many	TRBD2	TGTGCCAGCAGCCCCAATATTCGGGAGGGTGGCTACAATGAGCAGTTCTTC	CASSPNIREGGYNEQFF
TRBV27	TRBJ2-7	many	TRBD2	TGTGCCAGCAGTTATGGGACTAGCGGGATCTACGAGCAGTACTTC	CASSYGTSGIYEQYF
TRBV5-4	TRBJ2-5	.	TRBD2	TGTGCCAGCAGCTTGGAAGGAGGCGGGAGGTTACAAGAGACCCAGTACTTC	CASSLEGGGRLQETQYF
TRBV9	TRBJ1-1	few	TRBD1	TGTGCCAGCAGCCCTTCCGGACAGGGCGAGACTGAAGCTTTCTTT	CASSPSGQGETEAFF
TRBV18	TRBJ2-7	few	.	TGTGCCAGCTCACCTGGGGGGGAGCAGTACTTC	CASSPGGEQYF
TRBV27	TRBJ1-4	few	.	TGTGCCAGCAGTGCCCCTGGGGCTGGTAATGAAAAACTGTTTTTT	CASSAPGAGNEKLFF
TRBV28	TRBJ2-7	.	.	TGTGCCAGCAACAAATTCCTGGGGAACTACGAGCAGTACTTC	CASNKFLGNYEQYF
TRBV29-1	TRBJ2-1	few	.	TGCAGCGTTTATCTTTGGACCCCACCATATGAGCAGTTCTTC	CSVYLWTPPYEQFF
TRBV9	TRBJ2-6	.	.	TGTGCCAGCAGCAGTTATACCTCTGGGGCCAACGTCCTGACTTTC	CASSSYTSGANVLTF
TRBV12-3/TRBV12-4	TRBJ2-7	many	TRBD2	TGTGCCAGCAGTCCCGGGACTAGCGGCACCTACGAGCAGTACTTC	CASSPGTSGTYEQYF